The 17 T cell receptor beta chains listed next were all sequenced from one sample in a study of Ad26.COV2.S vaccination and SARS-CoV-2 variants. Indicated treatment: over 15 received Ad26.COV2.S at low or high dose, single or two shots; 5 received placebo; per-sample allocation not given. Sampling was done on day 63 after the first vaccine or placebo injection. Produced via immunoSEQ multiplex PCR; TCRdb's table is partial and in-frame only. Among 350,000 to 500,000 clones listed, approximately 90% were seen once. The sample in question was peripheral blood, obtained in a trial of Ad26.COV2.S vaccine versus placebo. These receptors came from a person between 18 and 65 years old who received the Ad26.COV2.S COVID-19 vaccine or a placebo.

This rearrangement joins TRBV19 to TRBJ2-1, with a possible D match to TRBD2 (6 bases). CDR1 is LNHDA and CDR2 is SQIVND in the germline V gene (reference sequence). The CDR3 is made up of 18 amino acids. Trimming removed 1 base from V and 1 base from J, with 17 bases in between. CDR3 in amino acids: CASSIAGAPLTSYNEQFF. In DNA, the CDR3 is TGTGCCAGTAGTATAGCGGGAGCCCCCCTTACTTCCTACAATGAGCAGTTCTTC.

CDR3 sequence: CASRAGTGTYEQYF. CDR3 DNA: TGTGCCAGCAGAGCCGGGACGGGAACCTACGAGCAGTACTTC. V is TRBV6-5 and J is TRBJ2-7; D tentatively fits TRBD1 or TRBD2 (5 bases each). The CDR3 length is 14 residues. CDR1 and CDR2 from the germline V gene are MNHEY and SVGAGI. V lost 6 bases, J lost 2 bases, and 14 bases lay in between.

The rearrangement links TRBV7-2 to TRBJ2-1; D possibly corresponds to TRBD2 (5 bases). Germline V gene lookup returns CDR1 SGHTA and CDR2 FQGNSA. This CDR3 has 14 residues. Trimming took off 1 base at V and 9 bases at J, with 13 bases between the two ends. CDR3 nucleotide sequence: TGTGCCAGCAGCTTAGAAGCCGGGAACTTTGAGCAGTTCTTC. Encoded protein: CASSLEAGNFEQFF.

This rearrangement joins TRBV4-1 to TRBJ2-7, with 13 bases identical to TRBD2. V was clipped by 0 bases and J by 4 bases; unmatched bases: 12. CDR1 and CDR2 (germline): MGHRA, YSYEKL. The CDR3 totals 19 residues. CDR3 loop: CASSQEALAGGPRGYEQYF. The CDR3 region has the DNA TGCGCCAGCAGCCAAGAGGCACTAGCGGGAGGGCCGAGGGGTTACGAGCAGTACTTC.

CDR3 sequence reads: CASSPGKGGNYEQYF. In nucleotides, the CDR3 is TGTGCCAGCAGTCCCGGTAAAGGAGGGAACTACGAGCAGTACTTC. The chain employs TRBV6-2 or TRBV6-3 and TRBJ2-7; possible D gene TRBD2, 6 bases. Germline CDR1 reads MNHEY; CDR2 reads SVGEGT. The CDR3 runs 15 residues. Trimming removed 5 bases from V and 3 bases from J, with 17 bases in between.

This sequence joins TRBV5-1 and TRBJ2-1; 7 bases line up with TRBD2. V was pared by 9 bases and J by 6 bases, with 15 bases of the junction left unmatched. The CDR3 loop spans 15 amino acids. Germline CDR1 SGHRS, CDR2 YFSETQ. The CDR3 nucleotides are TGCGCCACCCGGGAGGCCGGGGGTCCGCCCAATGAGCAGTTCTTC. It is translated as CATREAGGPPNEQFF.

The chain links TRBV11-2 to TRBJ2-7, with no clear D. The germline V and J ends were trimmed by 5 bases and 4 bases, with 9 bases remaining between them. In germline, CDR1 is SGHAT, CDR2 FQNNGV. The CDR3 is 12 amino acids. The CDR3 loop is CASSRQGYEQYF. As DNA, the CDR3 is TGTGCCAGCAGCCGGCAAGGGTACGAGCAGTACTTC.

The rearrangement uses TRBV5-1 and TRBJ1-2; the match to TRBD1 covers 8 bases. CDR3 length: 15 amino acids. With 2 bases clipped from V and 3 bases from J, the junction kept 6 bases outside the gene matches. Germline V CDR1 and CDR2: SGHRS, YFSETQ. The CDR3 spells CASSFVATGDYGYTF. The CDR3 DNA follows: TGCGCCAGCAGCTTTGTCGCGACAGGGGACTATGGCTACACCTTC.

This clone was counted between two and nine times. This rearrangement joins TRBV4-3 to TRBJ2-1; D possibly corresponds to TRBD1 (7 bases). The CDR3 sequence is 14 residues long. CDR1 is LGHNA and CDR2 is YSLEER in the germline V gene. The V and J ends lost 1 base and 9 bases respectively, with 13 bases between them. The CDR3 reads CASSQGGTEGEQFF. CDR3 in DNA: TGCGCCAGCAGCCAAGGCGGGACAGAAGGTGAGCAGTTCTTC.

This chain joins TRBV11-3 and TRBJ1-1, with D unclear. This CDR3 comprises 12 residues. The V gene lost 7 bases and the J gene lost 5 bases, with 11 bases spanning the gap. Germline CDR1 and CDR2: SGHNT and YENEEA. The CDR3 reads CASKGLGTEAFF. The CDR3 nucleotides read TGTGCCAGCAAGGGCCTGGGGACTGAAGCTTTCTTT.

The chain recombines TRBV4-3 with TRBJ2-6, with D uncertain. The V end lost 1 base, the J end lost 1 base, and 14 bases lay between the germline ends. The CDR3 consists of 18 residues. Germline CDR1 is LGHNA and CDR2 is YSLEER. CDR3 region: CASSQVASSWSGANVLTF. The CDR3 DNA is TGCGCCAGCAGCCAAGTGGCCAGTTCGTGGTCTGGGGCCAACGTCCTGACTTTC.

V and J are TRBV27 and TRBJ1-6; D is undetermined. V was trimmed by 7 bases and J by 9 bases, leaving 19 bases between them. The CDR3 totals 15 residues. CDR1 and CDR2 from the germline V gene are MNHEY and SMNVEV (reference sequence). The CDR3 DNA reads TGTGCCAGCACCCTGGACGGGGAGCAATCTTCACCCCTCCACTTT. Encoded protein: CASTLDGEQSSPLHF.

This clone occurred a few times. The chain uses TRBV3-1 (or the pseudogene TRBV3-2) and TRBJ1-2; no clear D gene. Germline CDR1 is LGHDT and CDR2 is YNNKEL (reference sequence). This CDR3 comprises 11 residues. With 4 bases removed from V and 5 bases from J, the gap between germline ends came to 5 bases. The CDR3 nucleotides read TGTGCCAGCAGCCGACAATATGGCTACACCTTC. This codes for CASSRQYGYTF.

The V and J genes are TRBV19 and TRBJ2-2; 11 bases are a match to TRBD1. The CDR3 has 15 residues. Per the germline V gene, CDR1 is LNHDA and CDR2 is SQIVND (reference sequence). Losses at the gene ends were 3 bases for V and 7 bases for J; bases not matched to a gene: 4. This chain's CDR3 is CASSIPGTGGGELFF. In nucleotides, the CDR3 is TGTGCCAGTAGTATTCCCGGGACAGGGGGCGGGGAGCTGTTTTTT.

This clone was seen a handful of times. The V gene is TRBV18, the J gene TRBJ1-1; D perhaps matches TRBD1 (6 bases). V lost 0 bases, J lost 10 bases, and 12 bases lay in between. Looked up from germline, CDR1 is KGHSH and CDR2 is LQKENI. The CDR3 consists of 13 residues. Here the CDR3 DNA reads TGTGCCAGCTCACCACCTGTAGGGGGACGAGCTTTCTTT. As protein: CASSPPVGGRAFF.

The chain recombines TRBV6-2 or TRBV6-3 with TRBJ2-7; 7 bases are a match to TRBD2. The V gene's germline CDR1 is MNHEY and CDR2 SVGEGT. CDR3 length: 15 amino acids. Losses at the gene ends were 5 bases for V and 0 bases for J; bases not matched to a gene: 7. DNA of the CDR3: TGTGCCAGCAGTCCACTGACTAGCACCTCCTACGAGCAGTACTTC. It translates to CASSPLTSTSYEQYF.

The gene calls are TRBV27 and TRBJ1-5, with 10 bases matching TRBD1. CDR3 size: 17 residues. The V gene's germline CDR1 is MNHEY and CDR2 SMNVEV (reference sequence). V lost 5 bases to trimming and J lost 2 bases; unmatched junction nucleotides: 9. CDR3 in amino acids: CASSPRTGGYGNQPQHF. CDR3 in DNA: TGTGCCAGCAGTCCAAGGACAGGGGGATATGGCAATCAGCCCCAGCATTTT.